These T cell receptor beta chains were read from a single sample in a study of T cell repertoires in cytomegalovirus infection. Each CDR3 protein gets one entry after TCRdb re-called the reads with MiXCR. The data hold more than 150,000 distinct CDR3 sequences, with less than 25% observed a single time. The sample was PBMCs. The receptors originated from a human donor in good health (CMV status not recorded). Some clones in this sample may be carry-over from other donors' samples. Each CDR3 is given with its conserved first and last residue. The D gene is left open where the match is weak.

v_call,d_call,cdr3_aa
TRBV19,TRBD2,CASSIDSGGAFSEQYF
TRBV7-2,.,CASSLEQANSPLHF
TRBV15,.,CATSREGVRLPYEQYF
TRBV29-1,.,CSVALGNTIYF
TRBV20-1,.,CSADPGRGISYEQYF
TRBV19,.,CASSYSGSSGNTIYF
TRBV7-8,TRBD1,CASSSDRVSYNSPLHF
TRBV20-1,.,CSARDSSSRTGLQETQYF
TRBV28,TRBD2,CASSLLSGSYNEQFF
TRBV7-2,TRBD1,CASTRQGAGANVLTF
TRBV6-5,TRBD1,CASSKDRGGYTF
TRBV5-4,.,CASSLDLATSSYEQYF
TRBV20-1,.,CSAREPPNDKQFF
TRBV20-1,.,CSASRVGQPQHF
TRBV20-1,.,CSARDRGGGTGGYTF
TRBV11-2,.,CASSPRGLNTQYF
TRBV28,TRBD2,CASQVAGTSDTQYF
TRBV7-3,.,CASSLIGTLNTGELFF
TRBV7-3,TRBD2,CASSVSGRETQYF
TRBV19,.,CASKRKANTEAFF
TRBV4-1,.,CASSRTMNTEAFF
TRBV19,.,CASSITGRRSNEQFF
TRBV19,TRBD1,CASSNHRGTGEEAKNIQYF
TRBV7-2,.,CASSYGPAGYGYTF
TRBV3-1,.,CASSQATNGQPQHF
TRBV7-2,TRBD1,CASRNSGTGGGNEQFF